This T cell receptor (beta chain) came from a study of cytomegalovirus exposure and HLA in healthy donors. Whole-study context: Prior work identified 95 million to 120 million unique TCR beta sequences in some 180 million T cells. Study-wide results and caveats: Later examination showed HLA-associated TCR beta chains had greater clonal expansion than equally common others.

As to this clone: What it recognizes is unknown.

The primer mix had 60 Vbeta and 13 Jbeta primers. Study processing details: An analysis performed later counted 73 million or so unique TCR beta chains (around 9.9 million of them shared). Sequencing used immunoSEQ multiplex PCR; TCRdb keeps in-frame clones, though not all of them. Clone size and the V and J calls come from that table; the DNA yielded D and trimming. The sample yields about 170,000 clones, approximately 80% seen once. V trimming: 0 bases; J trimming: 4 bases; junction bases outside the gene matches: 2. Per the germline V gene, CDR1 is LNHNV and CDR2 is YYDKDF (reference sequence). This CDR3 comprises 14 residues.

This TCR came from a woman between 18 and 30 years old in good health and CMV-seronegative. The specimen sequenced was PBMCs. The chain links TRBV15 to TRBJ2-5, with 7 bases matching TRBD1. CDR3 protein: CATSRDPGGETQYF. The CDR3 nucleotides are TGTGCCACCAGCAGAGATCCAGGGGGAGAGACCCAGTACTTC.